This TCR beta chain is drawn from a study of T cells in Graves' hyperthyroidism and ophthalmopathy. Note on this clonotype: This may come from a read error, since a much larger clone is one base off.

The CDR3 regions of TCR beta were amplified from RNA transcripts. HTBI primers were the set used in a first-round RT-PCR of the TCR CDR3. TCRdb re-called the multiplex PCR reads through MiXCR, storing one row per CDR3 protein. The sample carries about 610,000 distinct CDR3 sequences, roughly 14% recorded once. Patients were excluded because of uncontrolled infection, other autoimmune disease, pregnancy or lactation. Source material for PBMCs was roughly 10 ml fresh peripheral blood. The CDR3 consists of 14 residues. Germline CDR1 and CDR2: SGHDT and YYEEEE. Losses at the gene ends were 3 bases for V and 6 bases for J; bases not matched to a gene: 4.

The sequence derives from a woman aged 35 to 49 with Graves' ophthalmopathy. The specimen sequenced was blood. The chain employs TRBV5-6 and TRBJ1-5, with 9 nucleotides matching TRBD1. CDR3 bases: TGTGCCAGCAGCTGGGGACAGGGAGGTCAGCCCCAGCATTTT. It specifies CASSWGQGGQPQHF.